The present T cell receptor beta chain was sequenced within a study of human T cells and chemical hapten exposure. Background on the study: Sensitization employed 2% DPC on approximately 2 cm by approximately 2 cm of upper inner arm skin. All through the roughly 24-week study, the scalp of each patient received diphenylcyclopropenone doses weekly.

Trimming shortened V by 6 bases and J by 7 bases, and 13 bases separated the two germline ends. Germline CDR1 LNHDA, CDR2 SQIVND (reference sequence). This CDR3 has 12 amino acids. The library tagged individual cDNA molecules with unique molecular identifiers. In the original workflow: There were a median of roughly 100,000 TCRs per sample, with a range from roughly 20,000 to 750,000. A single record per CDR3 protein comes from TCRdb applying MiXCR to the RACE reads. The V and J calls shown here were made by TCRdb, not taken from the authors' results. Among about 84,000 distinct CDR3 sequences listed, 10% to 13% were seen once. Stated time point: patch test 3, about 24 weeks after DPC sensitization. Treatment defined: therapeutic diphenylcyclopropenone sensitization with weekly scalp DPC. This clonotype was seen more than once but under ten times.

This chain joins TRBV19 and TRBJ2-7; D might be TRBD1 (6 bases). This clonotype was obtained from a woman in her fifties or sixties with alopecia areata. Some clones in this sample may be carry-over from other donors' samples. The sequencing here drew on whole blood, taken in connection with sensitization to the hapten diphenylcyclopropenone (DPC). The CDR3 loop reads CASSNRAMEQYF. CDR3 sequence (DNA): TGTGCCAGTAGCAACAGGGCGATGGAGCAGTACTTC.